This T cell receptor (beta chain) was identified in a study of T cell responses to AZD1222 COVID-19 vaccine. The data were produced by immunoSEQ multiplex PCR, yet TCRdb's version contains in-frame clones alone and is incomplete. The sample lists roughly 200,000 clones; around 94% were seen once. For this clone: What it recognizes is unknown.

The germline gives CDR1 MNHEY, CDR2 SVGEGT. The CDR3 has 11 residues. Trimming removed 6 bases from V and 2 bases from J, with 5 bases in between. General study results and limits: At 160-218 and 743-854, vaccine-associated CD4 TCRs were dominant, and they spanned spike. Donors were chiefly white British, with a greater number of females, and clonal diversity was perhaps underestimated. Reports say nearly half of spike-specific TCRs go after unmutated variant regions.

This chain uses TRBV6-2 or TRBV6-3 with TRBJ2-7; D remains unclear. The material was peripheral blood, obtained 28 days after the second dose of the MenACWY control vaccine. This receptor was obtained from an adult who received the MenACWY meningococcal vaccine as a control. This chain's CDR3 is CASSNAYEQYF. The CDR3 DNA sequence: TGTGCCAGCAGCAACGCCTACGAGCAGTACTTC.